The clone carrying this T cell receptor (beta chain) was counted at least ten times. The antigen remains undetermined. The diagnostic basis comprised clinical symptoms, serum thyroxine and TRAb, thyroid ultrasound and orbital computed tomography. The data were taken from a study of T cells in Graves' hyperthyroidism and ophthalmopathy. Study context: Prior to any treatment, at the point of initial diagnosis, peripheral blood was collected.

Amplification targeted TCR beta CDR3 regions from RNA transcripts. When the TCR CDR3 underwent first-round RT-PCR, the HTBI primer set was used. TCRdb called the multiplex PCR reads again in MiXCR, with one record for every CDR3 protein. The data contain under 350,000 distinct CDR3 sequences, 21% of them seen just once; the ten biggest clones take up around half. The CDR3 sequence is 14 residues long. V dropped 3 bases and J dropped 3 bases, with 11 bases sitting between them. General study findings and limits: Most thyroid-expanded clonotypes above 0.001 were also found in blood.

Sequencing was done on a sample of blood. The sequence derives from a woman aged 45 to 65 with Graves' hyperthyroidism. V usage is TRBV12-3 or TRBV12-4 and J usage is TRBJ1-2; D is perhaps TRBD1 (5 bases). CDR3 region: CASSLGAGYYGYTF. CDR3 in DNA: TGTGCCAGCAGTTTGGGAGCAGGGTACTATGGCTACACCTTC.